Following are 18 T cell receptor beta chains from one sample sequenced in a study of read filtering for tumor transcriptome and immune sequencing. From around 440 ng of RNA, a library with molecular barcoded alpha/delta and beta/gamma adaptors was made. TCRdb itself ran the reads through MiXCR, one entry per CDR3 protein. The sample holds tens of thousands of distinct CDR3 sequences, nearly 20% seen once. Sequencing was carried out using a population of CD138-negative cells sorted from bone marrow. The receptors here all came from a donor at least 40 years old with multiple myeloma.

This clonotype was counted ten times or more. The chain has TRBV6-4 and TRBJ2-3; the D is unclear. The CDR3 consists of 13 residues. Germline lookup yields CDR1 MRHNA and CDR2 SNTAGT. V lost 8 bases, J lost 5 bases, and 14 bases lay in between. DNA for the CDR3: TGTGCCAGCGGAGTAGAAGTCGGAGATACGCAGTATTTT. Translated, it gives CASGVEVGDTQYF.

The J gene is TRBJ2-3, the V gene TRBV6-6; no reliable D call. The CDR3 is 14 amino acids. Germline values: CDR1 MNHNY, CDR2 SVGAGI (reference sequence). With 8 bases removed from V and 6 bases from J, the gap between germline ends came to 18 bases. This CDR3 reads CASGRLDVADTQYF. The CDR3 nucleotides are TGTGCCAGCGGCAGATTGGATGTTGCGGATACGCAGTATTTT.

The table lists this clonotype with many counts. This sequence joins TRBV18 and TRBJ1-5; no reliable D call. Germline CDR1 KGHSH, CDR2 LQKENI. V shed 3 bases and J shed 6 bases, with 9 bases lying between them. The CDR3 length is 13 residues. CDR3 protein: CASSPGDRQPQHF. CDR3 coding DNA: TGTGCCAGCTCACCGGGAGACCGTCAGCCCCAGCATTTT.

Concerning this clonotype: At one end, the junction sequence differs from germline, possibly due to a read error. The V and J genes are TRBV10-3 and TRBJ2-1; tentatively, D is TRBD2 (5 bases). Per the germline V gene, CDR1 is ENHRY and CDR2 is SYGVKD. CDR3 size: 16 residues. Here the CDR3 reads CAISENSRLSSNAQFF. Written as DNA, the CDR3 is TGTGCCATCAGTGAGAACAGTCGCCTTTCTAGCAATGCGCAGTTCTTC.

In regard to this clonotype: Just one base apart from a much larger clone, this may be a read error. The chain couples TRBV10-2 to TRBJ2-1, with D perhaps matching TRBD2 (7 bases). CDR1 is WSHSY and CDR2 is SAAADI in the germline V gene. The CDR3 sequence is 15 residues long. This chain's CDR3 is CASSWGGATKNEQLF. The CDR3, as DNA: TGCGCCAGCAGTTGGGGGGGGGCTACGAAAAATGAGCAGCTCTTC.

The V call is TRBV18, the J call TRBJ1-1, with D perhaps matching TRBD1 (6 bases). Germline V gene lookup returns CDR1 KGHSH and CDR2 LQKENI. The CDR3 covers 14 residues. The V gene lost 5 bases and the J gene lost 4 bases, with 14 bases spanning the gap. The CDR3 sequence is CASSSAGGATEAFF. The CDR3 region has the DNA TGTGCCAGCTCATCGGCGGGGGGGGCCACTGAAGCTTTCTTT.

This clonotype was detected only a few times. A much larger clone is a single base away; this may be a read error. The chain is built from TRBV9 and TRBJ2-2, with TRBD2 as a possible D gene (5 bases). The CDR3 totals 14 residues. Germline values: CDR1 SGDLS, CDR2 YYNGEE. As DNA, the CDR3 is TGTGCCAGCAGCGTCGCCGACAACACCGGGGAGCTGTCTTTT. Residues: CASSVADNTGELSF.

This clonotype has only a few counts. The chain recombines TRBV5-6 with TRBJ2-3; TRBD2 aligns across 7 bases. The CDR3 is made up of 17 amino acids. V shed 3 bases, J shed 2 bases, and the junction held 12 bases outside the gene matches. Germline CDR1 reads SGHDT; CDR2 reads YYEEEE. The CDR3 loop reads CASSWPRVGGNTDTQYF. The CDR3 coding sequence is TGTGCCAGCAGCTGGCCGCGGGTCGGGGGGAACACAGATACGCAGTATTTT.

This clonotype was detected many times. V and J are TRBV6-1 and TRBJ2-1; D is unresolved. This CDR3 is built from 13 residues. Trimming removed 1 base from V and 14 bases from J, with 15 bases in between. CDR1 and CDR2 from the germline V gene are MNHNS and SASEGT. CDR3 in DNA: TGTGCCAGCAGTGAAGGGTTGTGGGGTTCGGAGTTCTTC. The encoded protein is CASSEGLWGSEFF.

This clonotype was detected ten times or more. J is TRBJ2-7 and V is TRBV3-1; maybe TRBD1 (6 bases). CDR3 length equals 15 residues. Germline V gene data show CDR1 as LGHDT and CDR2 as YNNKEL (reference sequence). Trimming removed 5 bases at V and 2 bases at J, with 16 bases between. The CDR3 DNA sequence: TGTGCCAGCAGCGGACGACAGGCCACTGCCTACGAGCAGTACTTC. It is translated as CASSGRQATAYEQYF.

This clonotype has only a few counts. The chain uses TRBV11-3 and TRBJ2-3, with 7 nucleotides matching TRBD2. Germline lookup yields CDR1 SGHNT and CDR2 YENEEA. The V gene end was trimmed by 8 bases and the J gene end by 6 bases; junction bases not matched to a gene: 2. The CDR3 length is 11 residues. This CDR3 is CASLGGDTQYF. DNA of the CDR3: TGTGCCAGCCTGGGAGGGGATACGCAGTATTTT. Using reference TRBV11-3 and TRBJ2-3 for the parts outside the CDR3, the full variable domain is EAGVVQSPRYKIIEKKQPVAFWCNPISGHNTLYWYLQNLGQGPELLIRYENEEAVDDSQLPKDRFSAERLKGVDSTLKIQPAELGDSAVYLCASLGGDTQYFGPGTRLTVL.

The sample holds a few counts of this clonotype. V and J are TRBV11-2 and TRBJ2-2; D remains ambiguous. Germline CDR1 and CDR2: SGHAT and FQNNGV. This CDR3 region has 15 residues. V gave up 0 bases and J gave up 6 bases, with 11 bases separating them. The CDR3 reads CASSLDFINSGELFF. In DNA, the CDR3 is TGTGCCAGCAGCTTAGATTTTATTAATTCCGGGGAGCTGTTTTTT.

This clonotype was observed at least ten times. This chain uses TRBV5-1 with TRBJ2-3; 8 positions agree with TRBD2. The germline V gene encodes CDR1 SGHRS and CDR2 YFSETQ. The CDR3 is 15 residues long. V lost 1 base, J lost 4 bases, and 5 bases stayed unmatched. CDR3 DNA: TGCGCCAGCAGCTTGTACGGGAGGGCCCCAGATACGCAGTATTTT. This sequence encodes CASSLYGRAPDTQYF.

Concerning this clonotype: A much larger clonotype is one base distant, so this may be a read error. This chain uses TRBV10-3 with TRBJ1-5; no clear D gene. The CDR3 consists of 14 residues. Germline V gene data show CDR1 as ENHRY and CDR2 as SYGVKD. The CDR3 loop is CATSDRPTDQPQHF. In DNA form, the CDR3 reads TGTGCCACCAGTGATAGACCGACCGATCAGCCCCAGCATTTT.

About this clonotype: A far larger clone is just one base off, so this is likely a read error. The chain employs TRBV5-1 and TRBJ2-5; a possible D gene is TRBD1 (5 bases). The end of the DNA is better explained by TRBJ2-7, so the J call may be wrong. The germline V gene encodes CDR1 SGHRS and CDR2 YFSETQ. This CDR3 region has 13 residues. The CDR3: CASSHGAASEQYF. CDR3 DNA: TGCGCCAGCAGCCATGGGGCGGCGAGCGAGCAGTACTTC.

This clonotype was observed a handful of times. The V and J genes are TRBV6-6 and TRBJ1-3; D is unclear. There are 17 residues in the CDR3. CDR1 is MNHNY, CDR2 SVGAGI, per germline (reference sequence). Trimming took 5 bases from V and 2 from J, leaving 19 bases between them. The CDR3: CASSPGGRTTAGNTIYF. CDR3 coding DNA: TGTGCCAGCAGTCCCGGAGGTAGGACGACGGCTGGAAACACCATATATTTT.

This clonotype was picked up many times. The chain links TRBV20-1 to TRBJ1-1, with D possibly matching TRBD1 (5 bases). The germline gives CDR1 DFQATT, CDR2 SNEGSKA (reference sequence). This CDR3 comprises 13 residues. V dropped 7 bases and J dropped 1 base, with 13 bases sitting between them. DNA for the CDR3: TGCAGTGTCAAGGCGACAGCGAACACTGAAGCTTTCTTT. As protein: CSVKATANTEAFF.

This clonotype was found many times. The chain is built from TRBV20-1 and TRBJ2-5, with unresolved D. Trimming removed 4 bases at V and 5 bases at J, with 5 bases between. This CDR3 has 10 residues. The germline gives CDR1 DFQATT, CDR2 SNEGSKA (reference sequence). In DNA form, the CDR3 reads TGCAGTGCTACCTTGGAGACCCAGTACTTC. Protein product: CSATLETQYF.